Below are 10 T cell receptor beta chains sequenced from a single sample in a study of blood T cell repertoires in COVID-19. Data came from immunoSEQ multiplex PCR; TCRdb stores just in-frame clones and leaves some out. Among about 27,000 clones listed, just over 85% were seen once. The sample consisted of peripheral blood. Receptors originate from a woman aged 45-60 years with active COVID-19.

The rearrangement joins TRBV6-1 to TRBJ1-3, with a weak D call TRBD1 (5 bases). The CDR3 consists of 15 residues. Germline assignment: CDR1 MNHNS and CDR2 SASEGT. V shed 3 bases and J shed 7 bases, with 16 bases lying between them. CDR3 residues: CASSDNFGGDNTIYF. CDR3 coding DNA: TGTGCCAGCAGTGATAACTTCGGGGGGGACAACACCATATATTTT.

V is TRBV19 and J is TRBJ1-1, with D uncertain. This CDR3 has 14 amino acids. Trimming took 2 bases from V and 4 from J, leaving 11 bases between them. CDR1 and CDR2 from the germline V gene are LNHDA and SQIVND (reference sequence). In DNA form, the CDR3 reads TGTGCCAGTAGTATATTCCAGGCTGGCACTGAAGCTTTCTTT. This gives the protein CASSIFQAGTEAFF.

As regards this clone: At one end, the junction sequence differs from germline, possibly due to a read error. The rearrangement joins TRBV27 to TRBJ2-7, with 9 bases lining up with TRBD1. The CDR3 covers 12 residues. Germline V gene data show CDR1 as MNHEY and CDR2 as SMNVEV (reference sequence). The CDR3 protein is CASSPGTGILGF. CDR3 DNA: TGTGCCAGCAGTCCAGGGACAGGGATCCTGGGCTTC.

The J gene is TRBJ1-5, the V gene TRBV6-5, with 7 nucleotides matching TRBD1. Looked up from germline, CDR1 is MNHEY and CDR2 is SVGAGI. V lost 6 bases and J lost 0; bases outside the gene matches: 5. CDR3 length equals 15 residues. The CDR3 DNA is TGTGCCAGCAGACTAGACAGGGATAGCAATCAGCCCCAGCATTTT. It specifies CASRLDRDSNQPQHF.

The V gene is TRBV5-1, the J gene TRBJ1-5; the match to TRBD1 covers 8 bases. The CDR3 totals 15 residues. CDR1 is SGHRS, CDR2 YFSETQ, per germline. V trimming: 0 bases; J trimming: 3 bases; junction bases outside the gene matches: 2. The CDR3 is CASSLGTGTNQPQHF. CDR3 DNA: TGCGCCAGCAGCTTGGGGACAGGGACCAATCAGCCCCAGCATTTT.

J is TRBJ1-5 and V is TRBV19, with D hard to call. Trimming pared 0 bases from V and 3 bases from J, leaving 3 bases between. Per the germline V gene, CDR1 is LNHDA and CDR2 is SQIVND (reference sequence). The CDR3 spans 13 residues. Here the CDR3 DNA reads TGTGCCAGTAGTATAGACAACAATCAGCCCCAGCATTTT. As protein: CASSIDNNQPQHF.

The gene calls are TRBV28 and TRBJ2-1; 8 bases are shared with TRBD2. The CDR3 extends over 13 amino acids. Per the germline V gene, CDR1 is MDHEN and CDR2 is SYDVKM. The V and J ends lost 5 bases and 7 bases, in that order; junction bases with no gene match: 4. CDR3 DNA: TGTGCCAGCAGTACGGGAGGGGGTAATGAGCAGTTCTTC. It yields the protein CASSTGGGNEQFF.

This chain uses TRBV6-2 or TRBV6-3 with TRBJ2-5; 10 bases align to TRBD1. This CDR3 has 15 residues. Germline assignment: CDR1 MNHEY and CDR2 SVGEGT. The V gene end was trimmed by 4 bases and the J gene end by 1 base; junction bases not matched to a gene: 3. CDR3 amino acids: CASSSGTGVQETQYF. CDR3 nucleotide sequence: TGTGCCAGCAGTTCCGGGACAGGGGTCCAAGAGACCCAGTACTTC.

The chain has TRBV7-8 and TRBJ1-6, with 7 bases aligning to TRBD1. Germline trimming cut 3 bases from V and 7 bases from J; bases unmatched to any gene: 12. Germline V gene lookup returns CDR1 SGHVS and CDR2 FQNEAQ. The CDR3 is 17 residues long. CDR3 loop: CASSFGVSGQPNSPLHF. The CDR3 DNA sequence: TGTGCCAGCAGCTTCGGCGTATCGGGACAGCCAAATTCACCCCTCCACTTT.

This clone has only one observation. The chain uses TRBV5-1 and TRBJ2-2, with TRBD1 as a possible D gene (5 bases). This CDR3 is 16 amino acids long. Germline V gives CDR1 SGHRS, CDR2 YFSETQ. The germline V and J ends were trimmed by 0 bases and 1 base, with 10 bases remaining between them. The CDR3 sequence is CASSLVLGRNTGELFF. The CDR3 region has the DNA TGCGCCAGCAGCTTGGTTTTGGGGCGGAACACCGGGGAGCTGTTTTTT.